This T cell receptor beta chain was observed in a study of blood T cell repertoires in COVID-19. As for the study in general: Sites across the United States, Italy and Spain contributed samples from acute and convalescent COVID-19. Nucleic acid was either cDNA or gDNA, and it came from T cells, B-cell-depleted T cells, or PBMCs.

This clone was detected once. In Seattle, patients joined the study during active infection and were tracked longitudinally. Authors' data handling: It was from reference gene primer amplification that nucleated cell counts were estimated. TCRdb's table, derived via immunoSEQ multiplex PCR, lists solely in-frame clones and lacks some. V and J calls and clone size are those listed in that table; D and trimming were worked out from the DNA. Of about 50,000 clones listed, 86% were seen once; the top ten hold about 2.8%. The material sequenced was peripheral blood. The receptor was isolated from a woman of 80 years or more with COVID-19, enrolled during active disease.

The CDR3 sequence is CASSPRQYTEAFF. As DNA, the CDR3 is TGTGCCAGCTCACCACGACAGTACACTGAAGCTTTCTTT. This chain joins TRBV18 and TRBJ1-1; a possible D gene is TRBD1 (5 bases). V gave up 1 base and J gave up 3 bases, with 6 bases separating them. The CDR3 is 13 residues long. Germline CDR1 and CDR2: KGHSH and LQKENI.